This T cell receptor (beta chain) was recorded in a study of T-cell reconstitution after alpha-beta-depleted transplantation in children. CDR1 and CDR2 (germline): ENHRY, SYGVKD. The CDR3 loop spans 13 amino acids. Trimming stripped 3 bases from V and 7 bases from J, with 9 bases between. This clonotype has ten or more counts. A TCRbeta library incorporating unique molecular identifiers was prepared. A single record per CDR3 protein comes from TCRdb applying MiXCR to the PCR reads. The sample has roughly 200,000 distinct CDR3 sequences; about 6.3% are singletons. The TCR was taken from a human donor who donated a stem cell graft to a child with Wiskott-Aldrich syndrome. This sample comprised PBMCs from the stem cell graft donor, obtained from the stem cell graft. The chain has TRBV10-3 and TRBJ1-4, with D uncertain. The CDR3 loop reads CAISDGRVEKLFF. The DNA for the CDR3 is TGTGCCATCAGTGATGGACGAGTTGAAAAACTGTTTTTT.